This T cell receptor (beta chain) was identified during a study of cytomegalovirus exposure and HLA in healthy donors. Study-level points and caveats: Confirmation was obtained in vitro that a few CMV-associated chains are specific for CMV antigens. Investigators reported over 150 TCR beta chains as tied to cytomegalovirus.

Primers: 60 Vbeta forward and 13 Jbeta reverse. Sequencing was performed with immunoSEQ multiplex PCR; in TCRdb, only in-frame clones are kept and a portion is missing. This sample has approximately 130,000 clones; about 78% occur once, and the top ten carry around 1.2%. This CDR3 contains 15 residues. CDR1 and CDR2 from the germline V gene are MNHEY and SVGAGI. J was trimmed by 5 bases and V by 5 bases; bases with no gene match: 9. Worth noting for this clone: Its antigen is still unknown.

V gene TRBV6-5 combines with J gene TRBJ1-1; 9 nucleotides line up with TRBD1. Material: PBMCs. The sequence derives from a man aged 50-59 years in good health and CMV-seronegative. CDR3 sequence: CASSPPTGGETEAFF. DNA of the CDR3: TGTGCCAGCAGTCCGCCGACAGGGGGAGAGACTGAAGCTTTCTTT.